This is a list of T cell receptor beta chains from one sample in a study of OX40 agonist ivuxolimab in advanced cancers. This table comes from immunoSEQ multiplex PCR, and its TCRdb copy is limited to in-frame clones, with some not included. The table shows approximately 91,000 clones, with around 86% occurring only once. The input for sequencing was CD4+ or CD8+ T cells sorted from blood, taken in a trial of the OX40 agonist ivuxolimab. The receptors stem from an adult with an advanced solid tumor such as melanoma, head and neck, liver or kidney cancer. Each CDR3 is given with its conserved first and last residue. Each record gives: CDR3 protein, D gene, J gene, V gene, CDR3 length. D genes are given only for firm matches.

CASSSRGAEKLFF	.	TRBJ1-4	TRBV7-9	13
CASSERQPGETQYF	.	TRBJ2-5	TRBV25-1	14
CASSLFLAGDTDTQYF	TRBD2	TRBJ2-3	TRBV5-1	16
CAWSVQGAHYGYTF	TRBD1	TRBJ1-2	TRBV30	14
CASSHSTGPVRQTQYF	TRBD1	TRBJ2-5	TRBV5-5	16
CASSLDSIYTTSVSGNTIYF	.	TRBJ1-3	TRBV4-2	20
CAISEGQGSTEAFF	TRBD1	TRBJ1-1	TRBV10-3	14
CASSGPTSFYGYTF	.	TRBJ1-2	TRBV25-1	14
CASSPDGTGAELFF	TRBD1	TRBJ1-4	TRBV7-2	14
CASSPKTGTVNSPLHF	.	TRBJ1-6	TRBV18	16
CASRPSHGTGSWNEQFF	TRBD1	TRBJ2-1	TRBV27	17
CASSLGADLSSPLHF	.	TRBJ1-6	TRBV5-4	15
CAIKGGGTEAFF	.	TRBJ1-1	TRBV10-3	12
CASSPRMGDLNTEAFF	.	TRBJ1-1	TRBV18	16
CASSPAQGIKEKLFF	TRBD1	TRBJ1-4	TRBV5-1	15
CASSIDGGGSTDTQYF	TRBD2	TRBJ2-3	TRBV19	16
CASSGNTGELFF	.	TRBJ2-2	TRBV25-1	12
CASSANTGGGTDTQYF	TRBD1	TRBJ2-3	TRBV9	16
CASTETGIVGTGELFF	TRBD1	TRBJ2-2	TRBV5-1	16
CASSLGTGNYGYTF	.	TRBJ1-2	TRBV7-2	14
CASPLPRNTGELFF	.	TRBJ2-2	TRBV6-1	14
CASSTPGDGQPQHF	.	TRBJ1-5	TRBV6-6	14
CASSERLAGAYEQYF	TRBD2	TRBJ2-7	TRBV2	15
CASRPGTGVGDTEAFF	.	TRBJ1-1	TRBV6-4	16
CASSKYLTGNSYEQYF	.	TRBJ2-7	TRBV21-1	16
CASSEETGRGWYYGYTF	.	TRBJ1-2	TRBV6-1	17
CASRLGQSNYGYTF	TRBD1	TRBJ1-2	TRBV2	14
CASSADVTEAFF	.	TRBJ1-1	TRBV11-2	12
CASSRQGGSGANVLTF	TRBD1	TRBJ2-6	TRBV27	16
CASRERGQGTDTQYF	TRBD1	TRBJ2-3	TRBV6-1	15
CASSLGQDYEQYF	.	TRBJ2-7	TRBV5-1	13
CASSLALAKETQYF	.	TRBJ2-5	TRBV5-4	14
CASSPETRERLHF	.	TRBJ1-6	TRBV18	13
CASSIGPGLFF	.	TRBJ2-1	TRBV19	11
CASSLGDGYEQYF	.	TRBJ2-7	TRBV11-2	13
CASSLSGTTNYGYTF	.	TRBJ1-2	TRBV5-5	15
CASTTQSPPRDTQYF	.	TRBJ2-3	TRBV6-5	15
CASSVTGGKDGYTF	TRBD1	TRBJ1-2	TRBV2	14
CASSPNRGSAFF	TRBD1	TRBJ1-1	TRBV6-5	12
CASSLGTGGHQPQHF	TRBD1	TRBJ1-5	TRBV5-8	15
CASSQGWRGKIQPQHF	.	TRBJ1-5	TRBV23-1	16
CASSLGGQSYLGELFF	.	TRBJ2-2	TRBV5-4	16
CASSLSRSYNSPLHF	.	TRBJ1-6	TRBV5-4	15
CASSSGTGGGETQYF	TRBD1	TRBJ2-5	TRBV19	15
CAWSPTRGALVEQYF	TRBD2	TRBJ2-7	TRBV30	15
CASRSRLGGDTGELFF	TRBD2	TRBJ2-2	TRBV19	16
CASHYRGPNQPQHF	.	TRBJ1-5	TRBV6-1	14
CASSGGGRSLSSYEQYF	.	TRBJ2-7	TRBV6-1	17
CASSQNNEQFF	.	TRBJ2-1	TRBV6-6	11
CASSLSWTVTYEQYF	.	TRBJ2-7	TRBV5-1	15
CASSTQNNEQFF	.	TRBJ2-1	TRBV5-4	12
CASSDSTATDTQYF	.	TRBJ2-3	TRBV6-4	14
CASSLNQGAPEAFF	TRBD1	TRBJ1-1	TRBV5-4	14
CASSTRTGTFEAFF	TRBD1	TRBJ1-1	TRBV6-5	14
CASSATAGGSDTQYF	TRBD2	TRBJ2-3	TRBV9	15